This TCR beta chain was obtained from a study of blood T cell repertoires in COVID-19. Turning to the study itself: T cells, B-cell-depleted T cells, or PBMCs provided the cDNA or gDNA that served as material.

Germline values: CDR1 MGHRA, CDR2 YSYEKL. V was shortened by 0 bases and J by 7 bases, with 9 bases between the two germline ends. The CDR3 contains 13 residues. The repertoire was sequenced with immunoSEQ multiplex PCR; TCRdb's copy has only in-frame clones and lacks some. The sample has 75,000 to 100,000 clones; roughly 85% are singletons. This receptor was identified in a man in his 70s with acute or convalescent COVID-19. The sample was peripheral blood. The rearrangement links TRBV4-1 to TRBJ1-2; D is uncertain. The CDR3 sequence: CASSQDLLGGYTF. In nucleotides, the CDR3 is TGCGCCAGCAGCCAAGATTTACTAGGTGGCTACACCTTC.